This T cell receptor beta chain was found in a study of T cell responses to AZD1222 COVID-19 vaccine. Study findings and constraints: Among spike-specific TCRs, nearly half reportedly target unmutated variant regions.

TCRdb keeps only in-frame clones here, not all; method: immunoSEQ multiplex PCR. The profile shows around 99,000 clones, roughly 90% of them singletons. Trimming cost V 1 base and J 7 bases, with 14 bases left between them. Looked up from germline, CDR1 is GTSNPN and CDR2 is SVGIG (reference sequence). The CDR3 covers 15 residues. Comment on this clone: Its antigen is not known.

The V gene is TRBV30, the J gene TRBJ1-6, with TRBD1 as a possible D gene (6 bases). The specimen was peripheral blood, collected on day 0 of AZD1222 vaccination. The receptor comes from an adult in good health. The CDR3, as DNA: TGTGCCTGGAGTGGGGGGCCCACTAACAATTCACCCCTCCACTTT. Its translation is CAWSGGPTNNSPLHF.